The clone carrying this TCR beta chain has more than one count but fewer than ten. Its antigen is not identified. The CDR3 totals 12 residues. Trimming removed 2 bases from V and 14 bases from J, with 13 bases in between. Germline CDR1 and CDR2: ENHRY and SYGVKD. The data are from a study of beta chain features in type 1 diabetes. Study-level points and caveats: There was a moderate but significant shortening of TCRB CDR3s in all four CD4+ subsets of Type 1 diabetes patients. Among type 1 diabetes patients, VDJ junctions had fewer insertions and more deletions.

The study reverse transcribed the entire isolated RNA, so it sequenced expressed TCRB transcripts. Clones were read by immunoSEQ multiplex PCR, and TCRdb kept only the in-frame ones, dropping some. The sample records around 170,000 clones, approximately 8.7% being singletons. The specimen sequenced was central memory CD4+ T cells from blood. The source is a woman younger than 45 with type 1 diabetes. The chain joins TRBV10-3 to TRBJ1-5; the D is unclear. CDR3 sequence reads: CAISEAGVTEHF. As DNA, the CDR3 is TGTGCCATCAGTGAGGCGGGAGTAACGGAGCATTTT.